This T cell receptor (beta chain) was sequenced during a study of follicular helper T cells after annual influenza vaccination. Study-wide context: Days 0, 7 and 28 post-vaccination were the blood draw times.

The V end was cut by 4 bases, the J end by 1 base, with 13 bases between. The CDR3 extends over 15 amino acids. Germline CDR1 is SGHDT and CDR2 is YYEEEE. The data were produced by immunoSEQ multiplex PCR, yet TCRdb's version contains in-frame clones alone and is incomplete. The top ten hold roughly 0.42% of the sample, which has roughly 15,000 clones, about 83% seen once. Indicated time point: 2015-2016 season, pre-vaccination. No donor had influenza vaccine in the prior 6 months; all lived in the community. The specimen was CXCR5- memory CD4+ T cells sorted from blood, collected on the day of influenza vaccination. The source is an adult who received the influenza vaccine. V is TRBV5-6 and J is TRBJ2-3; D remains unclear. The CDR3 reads CASSLPGAGTDTQYF. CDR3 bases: TGTGCCAGCAGCCTACCTGGCGCGGGCACAGATACGCAGTATTTT.